The clone carrying this T cell receptor (beta chain) was counted ten times or more. Its antigen remains unidentified. V was clipped by 8 bases and J by 6 bases, with 13 bases between them. Germline V gene data show CDR1 as SNHLY and CDR2 as FYNNEI. This CDR3 has 12 residues. Patients counted as stable if ophthalmopathy did not develop within 18 months. More than 8.5 ml of fresh peripheral blood supplied the PBMCs. This sample was taken from a study of T cells in Graves' hyperthyroidism and ophthalmopathy. Notes on the study in general: Peripheral blood also featured most of the thyroid clonotypes expanded above 0.001. Stable hyperthyroidism was told apart from ophthalmopathy by a model built on 13 V-J features.

Using RNA transcripts as the source, TCR beta CDR3 regions were amplified. The TCR CDR3 was amplified in a first-round RT-PCR using the HTBI primer set. TCRdb analysed the multiplex PCR reads with MiXCR anew, one entry per CDR3 protein. The table shows approximately 330,000 distinct CDR3 sequences, with 18% occurring only once. The rearrangement links TRBV2 to TRBJ2-5; perhaps TRBD2 as D (6 bases). The sample was blood. The TCR comes from a woman aged 45-65 years with Graves' hyperthyroidism. CDR3 bases: TGTGCCAGCGATGGAGGGTTGAAGACCCAGTACTTC. This translates into CASDGGLKTQYF.